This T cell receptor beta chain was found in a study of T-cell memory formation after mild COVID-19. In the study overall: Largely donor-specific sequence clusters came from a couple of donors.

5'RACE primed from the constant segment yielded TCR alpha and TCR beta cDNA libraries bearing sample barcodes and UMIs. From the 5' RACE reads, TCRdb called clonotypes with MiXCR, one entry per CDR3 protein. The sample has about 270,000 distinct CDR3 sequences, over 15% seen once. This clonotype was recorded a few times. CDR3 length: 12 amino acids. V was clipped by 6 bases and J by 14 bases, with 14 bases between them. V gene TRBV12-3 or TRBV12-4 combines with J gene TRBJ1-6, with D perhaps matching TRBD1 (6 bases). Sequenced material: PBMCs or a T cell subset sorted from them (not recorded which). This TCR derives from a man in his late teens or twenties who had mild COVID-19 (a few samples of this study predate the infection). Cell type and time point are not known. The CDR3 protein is CASSPLQGSLHF. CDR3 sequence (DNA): TGTGCCAGCAGCCCCTTACAGGGATCCCTCCACTTT.